This TCR beta chain was sequenced for a study of immune characterization of retroperitoneal liposarcoma. This clonotype is classed as medium-sized (0.01 to 0.1%). V lost 5 bases, J lost 1 base, and 8 bases stayed unmatched. This CDR3 comprises 17 residues. Germline CDR1 MNHNS, CDR2 SASEGT. One entry per CDR3 protein, called by TCRdb with MiXCR from the PCR reads. Counted here are fewer than 14,000 distinct CDR3 sequences, about a quarter occurring once; the ten biggest clones make up just under 8.5%. The V gene is TRBV6-1, the J gene TRBJ2-5; 12 positions agree with TRBD2. Sequenced: tumor tissue. The origin of this receptor is a male donor with retroperitoneal liposarcoma. The DNA of the CDR3 is TGTGCCAGCAGTCGACGTACGGGACTAGCGGGCCAAGAGACCCAGTACTTC. Its translation is CASSRRTGLAGQETQYF.